This T cell receptor (beta chain) was sequenced in a study of OX40 agonist ivuxolimab in advanced cancers. On the study more broadly: Patients took ivuxolimab, an agonistic anti-OX40 (CD134) antibody. Patients enrolled in dose escalation were diagnosed with hepatocellular carcinoma, melanoma, renal cell or head and neck cancer. Overall study findings and caveats: Among expanded peripheral T cells, antigen specificity went undetermined.

TCRdb keeps only in-frame clones here, not all; method: immunoSEQ multiplex PCR. Of over 95,000 clones in the sample, about 80% were seen once. The length of the CDR3 is 16 residues. Germline-derived CDR1 and CDR2 are SGHAT and FQNNGV. V dropped 5 bases and J dropped 2; count of bases not matched to a gene: 6. On this clone: No antigen is known for it.

The chain carries TRBV11-2 and TRBJ2-3; TRBD2 matches 11 bases. The receptor's source is an adult with an advanced solid tumor such as melanoma, head and neck, liver or kidney cancer. The sequenced sample was CD4+ or CD8+ T cells sorted from blood, obtained in a trial of the OX40 agonist ivuxolimab. This CDR3 reads CASSLLSGGATDTQYF. The CDR3, as DNA: TGTGCCAGCAGCCTGCTTAGCGGGGGGGCCACAGATACGCAGTATTTT.